Below are 14 T cell receptor beta chains sequenced from a single sample in a study of blood T cell repertoires in COVID-19. The protocol was immunoSEQ multiplex PCR, while the TCRdb copy is restricted to in-frame clones and leaves out a portion. This sample yields over 150,000 clones, of which about 90% are seen a single time; 0.5% to 0.6% belongs to the top ten. Material: peripheral blood. All receptors come from a man aged 50 to 60 with acute or convalescent COVID-19.

V gene TRBV5-1 combines with J gene TRBJ2-5, with 9 positions matching TRBD2. Germline V gene sequence: CDR1 SGHRS, CDR2 YFSETQ. The CDR3 sequence is 15 residues long. V dropped 0 bases and J dropped 3; count of bases not matched to a gene: 3. The CDR3 DNA follows: TGCGCCAGCAGCTTGGGGTCTAGCGGGAAAGAGACCCAGTACTTC. It yields the protein CASSLGSSGKETQYF.

J is TRBJ2-5 and V is TRBV5-1; a weak D match, TRBD1 (5 bases). This CDR3 region has 13 residues. Trimming removed 4 bases from V and 1 base from J, with 8 bases in between. Per germline, CDR1 SGHRS and CDR2 YFSETQ. The CDR3 DNA sequence: TGCGCCAGCAGCCTAGGGGTCCAAGAGACCCAGTACTTC. Translating it yields CASSLGVQETQYF.

The J gene is TRBJ1-5, the V gene TRBV27; D perhaps matches TRBD1 (5 bases). V shed 3 bases and J shed 7 bases, with 7 bases lying between them. Germline V lookup: CDR1 MNHEY, CDR2 SMNVEV (reference sequence). The CDR3 loop spans 12 amino acids. This CDR3 reads CASSFPGQPQHF. The CDR3 DNA reads TGTGCCAGCAGTTTTCCAGGGCAGCCCCAGCATTTT.

To note about this clone: Compared with germline, one end of the junction differs, possibly owing to a read error. V usage is TRBV5-6 and J usage is TRBJ1-2, with 8 nucleotides matching TRBD1. Germline V gives CDR1 SGHDT, CDR2 YYEEEE. This CDR3 spans 15 amino acids. The CDR3 spells CASRLGRTGRYGYTF. The CDR3 region has the DNA TGTGCCAGCAGGTTGGGGAGGACAGGGAGATATGGCTACACCTTC.

The gene calls are TRBV5-1 and TRBJ1-2; 7 bases agree with TRBD1. CDR1 SGHRS and CDR2 YFSETQ come from the germline V gene. This CDR3 has 12 amino acids. V was pared by 4 bases and J by 7 bases, with 4 bases of the junction left unmatched. CDR3 amino acids: CASSPGQAGYTF. The CDR3 DNA is TGCGCCAGCAGCCCAGGACAGGCTGGCTACACCTTC.

The V and J genes are TRBV6-5 and TRBJ2-1; 7 bases are shared with TRBD1. V lost 6 bases and J lost 4; bases outside the gene matches: 6. The CDR3 sequence is 14 residues long. Germline-derived CDR1 and CDR2 are MNHEY and SVGAGI. The CDR3 nucleotides are TGTGCCAGCAGATCTGGACAGGAGTACAATGAGCAGTTCTTC. Protein sequence: CASRSGQEYNEQFF.

The V and J genes are TRBV4-3 and TRBJ1-2; the D gene is possibly TRBD1 (6 bases). V was clipped by 0 bases and J by 2 bases, with 13 bases between them. This CDR3 contains 16 residues. CDR1 and CDR2 (germline): LGHNA, YSLEER. CDR3 amino acids: CASSQDIGGNNYGYTF. The CDR3 nucleotides are TGCGCCAGCAGCCAAGATATAGGGGGTAACAACTATGGCTACACCTTC.

This chain uses TRBV6-5 with TRBJ2-7; possible D gene TRBD1, 6 bases. Germline V gives CDR1 MNHEY, CDR2 SVGAGI. Trimming took 5 bases from V and 2 from J, leaving 13 bases between them. This CDR3 has 14 amino acids. The CDR3 DNA follows: TGTGCCAGCAGTCTAGGGACACCAGCCTACGAGCAGTACTTC. The encoded protein is CASSLGTPAYEQYF.

The rearrangement links TRBV2 to TRBJ2-5; maybe TRBD1 (6 bases). CDR1 is SNHLY and CDR2 is FYNNEI in the germline V gene. CDR3 length: 13 amino acids. V lost 4 bases to trimming and J lost 5 bases, with 11 bases between them. The CDR3 loop reads CASSGGHGETQYF. The CDR3 coding sequence is TGTGCCAGCAGTGGGGGACACGGTGAGACCCAGTACTTC.

CDR3 sequence (DNA): TGTGCCAGCAGCTCCGGTGACAGGGCAAACACTGAAGCTTTCTTT. This translates into CASSSGDRANTEAFF. The gene calls are TRBV11-3 and TRBJ1-1; 7 nucleotides align to TRBD1. With 4 bases clipped from V and 2 bases from J, the junction kept 7 bases outside the gene matches. This CDR3 is built from 15 residues. Germline-derived CDR1 and CDR2 are SGHNT and YENEEA.

V is TRBV2 and J is TRBJ2-3; TRBD2 aligns across 7 bases. Per the germline V gene, CDR1 is SNHLY and CDR2 is FYNNEI. This CDR3 comprises 16 residues. V was clipped by 7 bases and J by 4 bases; unmatched bases: 14. Here the CDR3 DNA reads TGTGCCAGCAACCTCCCGACGGGGGGAGTGGCAGATACGCAGTATTTT. Protein: CASNLPTGGVADTQYF.

The gene calls are TRBV2 and TRBJ1-6; D perhaps matches TRBD1 (5 bases). The CDR3 runs to 14 residues. The V gene lost 1 base and the J gene lost 8 bases, with 9 bases spanning the gap. Looked up from germline, CDR1 is SNHLY and CDR2 is FYNNEI. The CDR3 DNA sequence: TGTGCCAGCAGTGAAGGCAGGGTCCATTCACCCCTCCACTTT. Translation gives CASSEGRVHSPLHF. The whole variable domain, filled in from reference TRBV2 and TRBJ1-6, reads EPEVTQTPSHQVTQMGQEVILRCVPISNHLYFYWYRQILGQKVEFLVSFYNNEISEKSEIFDDQFSVERPDGSNFTLKIRSTKLEDSAMYFCASSEGRVHSPLHFGNGTRLTVT.

CDR3 coding DNA: TGCAGCGTTGGCAGGGCAAACACTGAAGCTTTCTTT. Amino acids: CSVGRANTEAFF. This sequence joins TRBV29-1 and TRBJ1-1; D is possibly TRBD1 (5 bases). CDR3 size: 12 residues. The germline V gene encodes CDR1 SQVTM and CDR2 ANQGSEA. The ends were cut back, 4 bases at V and 2 bases at J, with 8 bases in the middle.

V and J are TRBV3-1 (or the pseudogene TRBV3-2) and TRBJ2-1, with no clear D. This CDR3 region has 15 residues. The germline CDR1 and CDR2 sequences are LGHDT and YNNKEL (reference sequence). V lost 0 bases, J lost 2 bases, and 8 bases lay in between. The DNA of the CDR3 is TGTGCCAGCAGCCAAGAGGTCGGAGCCTACAATGAGCAGTTCTTC. Translated, it gives CASSQEVGAYNEQFF.